These 18 T cell receptor beta chains were sequenced from one sample in a study of T-cell reconstitution after alpha-beta-depleted transplantation in children. TCRbeta library construction was performed incorporating unique molecular identifiers. One entry per CDR3 protein results from TCRdb running MiXCR on the PCR reads. The table lists some 200,000 distinct CDR3 sequences, 5.5% to 7% of them singletons. Sequenced material: PBMCs, taken before TCRalphabeta/CD19-depleted stem cell transplant. The source is a boy aged 2 to 10 with acute lymphoblastic leukemia, due to receive a stem cell transplant.

This clonotype was recorded at least ten times. This chain uses TRBV28 with TRBJ2-5, with no clear D. V lost 1 base and J lost 5, with 14 bases in between. CDR3 length: 15 amino acids. CDR1 is MDHEN, CDR2 SYDVKM, per germline. The CDR3 sequence is CASSLSSSLRETQYF. As DNA, the CDR3 is TGTGCCAGCAGTTTATCTTCGAGTTTGCGGGAGACCCAGTACTTC.

In this sample, this clonotype turned up a few times. The chain uses TRBV5-1 and TRBJ1-2; 9 positions match TRBD1. In germline, CDR1 is SGHRS, CDR2 YFSETQ. V shed 3 bases and J 4 bases; nucleotides not matched to a gene: 4. CDR3 size: 14 residues. Here the CDR3 reads CASSSGTGFYGYTF. The CDR3 DNA is TGCGCCAGCAGCTCCGGGACAGGGTTCTATGGCTACACCTTC.

Many counts were recorded for this clonotype. This chain uses TRBV28 with TRBJ1-2; D remains unclear. Per germline, CDR1 MDHEN and CDR2 SYDVKM. The CDR3 length is 14 residues. The ends were cut back, 7 bases at V and 2 bases at J, with 14 bases in the middle. CDR3 DNA sequence: TGTGCCAGCATCCCCCGCGGGAAGAACTATGGCTACACCTTC. This gives the protein CASIPRGKNYGYTF.

This clonotype has a count of ten or more. The V gene is TRBV7-8, the J gene TRBJ2-1, with 14 bases identical to TRBD2. This CDR3 is built from 17 residues. Germline V lookup: CDR1 SGHVS, CDR2 FQNEAQ. Losses at the gene ends were 4 bases for V and 3 bases for J; bases not matched to a gene: 5. This CDR3 reads CASSSGLAGVVYNEQFF. The CDR3 nucleotides read TGTGCCAGCAGCTCGGGACTAGCGGGAGTCGTCTACAATGAGCAGTTCTTC.

The rearrangement joins TRBV12-3 or TRBV12-4 to TRBJ1-4; no firm D call. The CDR3 length is 14 residues. Trimming removed 6 bases at V and 8 bases at J, with 16 bases between. CDR3 nucleotide sequence: TGTGCCAGCAGCTCAGAAAACGTGGACGAAAAACTGTTTTTT. This gives the protein CASSSENVDEKLFF.

J is TRBJ2-7 and V is TRBV12-3 or TRBV12-4; D tentatively reads TRBD1 or TRBD2 (5 bases each). This CDR3 comprises 14 residues. Between the trimmed V and J ends, which lost 10 bases and 6 bases, there was a span of 22 bases. The CDR3 loop is CATSKQGLGSEQYF. The CDR3 DNA reads TGTGCCACCAGCAAGCAGGGCCTAGGGAGCGAGCAGTACTTC.

This chain joins TRBV30 and TRBJ1-1, with 7 bases identical to TRBD1. Germline CDR1 reads GTSNPN; CDR2 reads SVGIG (reference sequence). The ends lost 2 bases at V and 4 bases at J; junction bases unmatched: 4. This CDR3 is 13 amino acids long. Here the CDR3 DNA reads TGTGCCTGGAGTACCGCAGGGGGCACTGAAGCTTTCTTT. Amino acids: CAWSTAGGTEAFF.

In this sample, this clonotype turned up a few times. The chain has TRBV18 and TRBJ1-2; 7 nucleotides align to TRBD1. Trimming removed 6 bases from V and 3 bases from J; junction bases left unmatched: 7. There are 14 residues in the CDR3. Germline-derived CDR1 and CDR2 are KGHSH and LQKENI. CDR3 protein: CASSRADRDYGYTF. The CDR3 coding sequence is TGTGCCAGCTCGCGAGCTGACAGGGACTATGGCTACACCTTC.

This clonotype was observed many times. The chain joins TRBV29-1 to TRBJ2-3, with 9 bases identical to TRBD1. The CDR3 loop spans 16 amino acids. Germline values: CDR1 SQVTM, CDR2 ANQGSEA. J lost 6 bases, V lost 1 base, and 11 bases had no gene match. The CDR3 DNA follows: TGCAGCGTTGAAGCCCCCGTAGGACAGGGGCCCGATACGCAGTATTTT. It encodes CSVEAPVGQGPDTQYF.

This clonotype was observed a few times. This sequence joins TRBV5-5 and TRBJ1-5; maybe TRBD1 (6 bases). Looked up from germline, CDR1 is SGHKS and CDR2 is YYEKEE (reference sequence). V lost 4 bases to trimming and J lost 0 bases, with 11 bases between them. The CDR3 runs to 15 residues. In DNA, the CDR3 is TGTGCCAGCAGCCCGGCAGGGGATAGCAATCAGCCCCAGCATTTT. It encodes CASSPAGDSNQPQHF.

This clonotype occurred many times. The rearrangement uses TRBV20-1 and TRBJ1-1; TRBD1 might be the D (5 bases). The germline V and J ends were trimmed by 0 bases and 1 base, with 18 bases remaining between them. Per the germline V gene, CDR1 is DFQATT and CDR2 is SNEGSKA (reference sequence). The CDR3 has 17 amino acids. CDR3 in amino acids: CSARDSDRRSWNTEAFF. CDR3 sequence (DNA): TGCAGTGCTAGAGATAGCGACAGACGATCCTGGAACACTGAAGCTTTCTTT.

There are many counts of this clonotype. V and J are TRBV25-1 and TRBJ2-2; D is unresolved. Trimming stripped 8 bases from V and 3 bases from J, with 10 bases between. CDR3 size: 13 residues. CDR1 is MGHDK and CDR2 is SYGVNS in the germline V gene. The CDR3 nucleotides are TGTGCCAGCCTCTCGTCGGACACCGGGGAGCTGTTTTTT. It is translated as CASLSSDTGELFF.

V usage is TRBV7-2 and J usage is TRBJ2-3; 7 nucleotides match TRBD1. CDR3 length: 15 residues. CDR1 SGHTA and CDR2 FQGNSA come from the germline V gene. With V trimmed by 5 bases and J by 0 bases, 5 bases remained unmatched. The CDR3 coding sequence is TGTGCCAGCAGCGGGGACAGCCGTAGCACAGATACGCAGTATTTT. Translation: CASSGDSRSTDTQYF.

The sample holds many counts of this clonotype. This chain uses TRBV7-8 with TRBJ1-2; the D is unclear. V was clipped by 6 bases and J by 2 bases, with 10 bases between them. Germline CDR1 and CDR2: SGHVS and FQNEAQ. There are 13 residues in the CDR3. The chain's CDR3 is CASSQARNYGYTF. The CDR3 DNA reads TGTGCCAGCAGTCAAGCCAGAAACTATGGCTACACCTTC.

This clonotype was observed a few times. V usage is TRBV5-1 and J usage is TRBJ2-1; D unclear. CDR3 size: 15 residues. Looked up from germline, CDR1 is SGHRS and CDR2 is YFSETQ. V lost 0 bases and J 1 base, leaving 8 bases between the germline ends. The DNA of the CDR3 is TGCGCCAGCAGCTTGGAAGTCCAATCCTACAATGAGCAGTTCTTC. This codes for CASSLEVQSYNEQFF.

This clonotype was counted at least ten times. V gene TRBV28 combines with J gene TRBJ2-3, with D unresolved. Germline CDR1 MDHEN, CDR2 SYDVKM. CDR3 length equals 12 residues. V lost 8 bases and J 6 bases, leaving 12 bases between the germline ends. CDR3 sequence reads: CASQTGPDTQYF. CDR3 sequence (DNA): TGTGCCAGCCAGACCGGTCCGGATACGCAGTATTTT.

This clonotype has ten or more counts. The chain carries TRBV15 and TRBJ2-1, with TRBD2 matching over 7 bases. Trimming took 0 bases from V and 1 from J; bases not matched to a gene: 6. Per the germline V gene, CDR1 is LNHNV and CDR2 is YYDKDF (reference sequence). The CDR3 contains 17 residues. CDR3 sequence (DNA): TGTGCCACCAGCAGAGATCTCGGCGGGAGTTCCTACAATGAGCAGTTCTTC. This encodes CATSRDLGGSSYNEQFF.

This clonotype was counted many times. V gene TRBV12-3 or TRBV12-4 combines with J gene TRBJ1-5; D is unclear. The V and J ends lost 3 bases and 7 bases respectively, with 10 bases between them. The CDR3 loop spans 13 amino acids. Here the CDR3 reads CASSFNSQQPQHF. The DNA for the CDR3 is TGTGCCAGCAGTTTCAACAGCCAACAGCCCCAGCATTTT.